These 15 T cell receptor beta chains were all obtained from the same sample, sequenced in a study of T cells in localized non-small cell lung cancer. Data came from immunoSEQ multiplex PCR; TCRdb stores just in-frame clones and leaves some out. The sample includes 45,000 to 60,000 clones, 86% of them seen just once. Sequenced material: peripheral blood, taken before any cancer treatment. All receptors come from a woman aged 35 to 75 with stage I lung adenocarcinoma.

V and J are TRBV30 and TRBJ2-6; D remains unclear. The CDR3 is 15 amino acids. The germline V and J ends were trimmed by 0 bases and 0 bases, with 6 bases remaining between them. Germline V gene lookup returns CDR1 GTSNPN and CDR2 SVGIG (reference sequence). The CDR3 coding sequence is TGTGCCTGGAGTGTCCTGAGCTCTGGGGCCAACGTCCTGACTTTC. This codes for CAWSVLSSGANVLTF.

This rearrangement joins TRBV9 to TRBJ1-3, with unresolved D. CDR1 SGDLS and CDR2 YYNGEE come from the germline V gene. V was clipped by 0 bases and J by 2 bases, with 3 bases between them. The CDR3 consists of 13 residues. The CDR3 is CASSVATGNTIYF. As DNA, the CDR3 is TGTGCCAGCAGCGTAGCGACTGGAAACACCATATATTTT.

The chain links TRBV30 to TRBJ1-1; D call uncertain. The CDR3 loop spans 13 amino acids. Germline values: CDR1 GTSNPN, CDR2 SVGIG (reference sequence). Trimming removed 1 base from V and 1 base from J, with 7 bases in between. The CDR3 here is CAWSGQPNTEAFF. CDR3 DNA sequence: TGTGCCTGGAGTGGACAACCGAACACTGAAGCTTTCTTT.

The chain recombines TRBV15 with TRBJ1-1; 11 bases map to TRBD1. CDR1 is LNHNV and CDR2 is YYDKDF in the germline V gene (reference sequence). The CDR3 consists of 16 residues. J was trimmed by 3 bases and V by 4 bases; bases with no gene match: 7. The CDR3 here is CATSKASGQGDTEAFF. Here the CDR3 DNA reads TGTGCCACCAGCAAGGCGTCGGGACAGGGGGACACTGAAGCTTTCTTT.

V and J are TRBV18 and TRBJ1-2; D is ambiguous. Germline CDR1 is KGHSH and CDR2 is LQKENI. V was pared by 3 bases and J by 4 bases, with 12 bases between. The CDR3 spans 14 residues. The DNA of the CDR3 is TGTGCCAGCTCACCCGGAGATCTCCTCTATGGCTACACCTTC. Its translation is CASSPGDLLYGYTF.

The V gene is TRBV5-1, the J gene TRBJ2-3, with 9 bases that match TRBD2. Germline CDR1 reads SGHRS; CDR2 reads YFSETQ. This CDR3 is 15 amino acids long. Trimming cost V 2 bases and J 6 bases; bases outside gene matches: 7. The CDR3 loop is CASSFSRGGLDTQYF. The CDR3 DNA reads as TGCGCCAGCAGCTTTTCGCGGGGGGGCCTCGATACGCAGTATTTT.

For this clone: One junction end does not reproduce the germline sequence, and a read error may be involved. The chain employs TRBV30 and TRBJ1-1; 9 nucleotides agree with TRBD1. CDR1 and CDR2 from the germline V gene are GTSNPN and SVGIG (reference sequence). The CDR3 contains 15 residues. The CDR3 reads CAGSRRTGVSPEAFF. In DNA, the CDR3 is TGTGCCGGGAGCCGGAGGACAGGGGTGTCGCCTGAAGCTTTCTTT.

The J gene is TRBJ1-2, the V gene TRBV6-5, with D uncertain. The V gene's germline CDR1 is MNHEY and CDR2 SVGAGI. The germline V and J ends were trimmed by 6 bases and 8 bases, with 16 bases remaining between them. CDR3 length equals 13 residues. The CDR3 region has the DNA TGTGCCAGCAGGCCAGGCGGGATCAGGGGCTACACCTTC. This gives the protein CASRPGGIRGYTF.

A note on this clone: This CDR3 is also generated by other DNA sequences in the sample. The chain uses TRBV6-6 and TRBJ1-1; perhaps TRBD1 as D (5 bases). The V gene lost 2 bases and the J gene lost 1 base, with 11 bases spanning the gap. The germline gives CDR1 MNHNY, CDR2 SVGAGI (reference sequence). The CDR3 sequence is 15 residues long. CDR3 DNA sequence: TGTGCCAGCAGTTACAACAGGAAGGGGAACACTGAAGCTTTCTTT. Translation gives CASSYNRKGNTEAFF.

The chain recombines TRBV19 with TRBJ1-5, with a tentative D call TRBD1 (5 bases). Germline-derived CDR1 and CDR2 are LNHDA and SQIVND (reference sequence). Trimming removed 7 bases at V and 6 bases at J, with 16 bases between. This CDR3 is 14 amino acids long. The CDR3 DNA follows: TGTGCCAGTATGAGGGCAGGGTTTTCTCAGCCCCAGCATTTT. Translation gives CASMRAGFSQPQHF. Filled out from reference TRBV19 and TRBJ1-5, the complete variable domain reads DGGITQSPKYLFRKEGQNVTLSCEQNLNHDAMYWYRQDPGQGLRLIYYSQIVNDFQKGDIAEGYSVSREKKESFPLTVTSAQKNPTAFYLCASMRAGFSQPQHFGDGTRLSIL.

The gene calls are TRBV7-2 and TRBJ2-7, with D perhaps assigned TRBD1 or TRBD2 (5 bases each). The V end lost 1 base, the J end lost 0 bases, and 16 bases lay between the germline ends. CDR3 size: 17 residues. Germline loops: CDR1 SGHTA, CDR2 FQGNSA. The CDR3 DNA is TGTGCCAGCAGCTTAGAAGTCTCGGGACCGAGCTCCTACGAGCAGTACTTC. It translates to CASSLEVSGPSSYEQYF.

The chain couples TRBV5-8 to TRBJ1-2; D gene ambiguous. The CDR3 extends over 14 amino acids. V was cut by 0 bases and J by 4 bases, with 10 bases left in between. Germline CDR1 SGHTS, CDR2 YDEGEE. The CDR3 DNA is TGTGCCAGCAGCTTGGTAGCCGACCTCTATGGCTACACCTTC. Protein product: CASSLVADLYGYTF.

The chain has TRBV11-2 and TRBJ2-7, with 7 nucleotides matching TRBD2. In germline, CDR1 is SGHAT, CDR2 FQNNGV. The trim removed 0 bases at V and 3 bases at J, leaving 5 bases unmatched. This CDR3 contains 15 residues. The CDR3 sequence is CASSLDLRTSYEQYF. In DNA, the CDR3 is TGTGCCAGCAGCTTAGATCTCCGGACTAGCTACGAGCAGTACTTC.

This clone was seen only once. The chain uses TRBV6-1 and TRBJ2-2, with 11 bases matching TRBD1. The CDR3 has 14 residues. Germline CDR1 reads MNHNS; CDR2 reads SASEGT. The junction had 5 bases not matched to a gene; V was cut back by 7 bases and J by 7 bases. The CDR3, as DNA: TGTGCCAGCACCACGGGACAGGGGGTCGGGGAGCTGTTTTTT. It encodes CASTTGQGVGELFF.

This clone was found a few times. The rearrangement links TRBV29-1 to TRBJ1-2; TRBD1 is a possible D gene (6 bases). The V gene lost 6 bases and the J gene lost 4 bases, with 12 bases spanning the gap. The CDR3 totals 12 residues. The germline gives CDR1 SQVTM, CDR2 ANQGSEA. The CDR3 region is CSVDKDSYGYTF. The CDR3, as DNA: TGCAGCGTAGACAAGGACAGCTATGGCTACACCTTC.